The 31 T cell receptor beta chains below all came from one sample that was sequenced in a study of T cells in Graves' hyperthyroidism and ophthalmopathy. It was RNA transcripts that yielded the amplified TCR beta CDR3 regions. The TCR CDR3 was amplified in a first-round RT-PCR using the HTBI primer set. TCRdb reprocessed the multiplex PCR reads with MiXCR, giving one entry per CDR3 protein. There are around 300,000 distinct CDR3 sequences in the sample; 11% to 15% occur only once, and roughly 24% lies in the top ten. Input material: blood. The receptors here all came from a woman in her thirties with Graves' hyperthyroidism.

The sample holds many counts of this clonotype. The rearrangement joins TRBV6-1 to TRBJ2-2; 7 nucleotides align to TRBD2. The CDR3 runs to 14 residues. The germline V gene has CDR1 MNHNS and CDR2 SASEGT. Trimming took 7 bases from V and 3 from J; bases not matched to a gene: 5. Written as DNA, the CDR3 is TGTGCCAGCAAGGGAGGGCGAGACACCGGGGAGCTGTTTTTT. It translates to CASKGGRDTGELFF.

The J gene is TRBJ1-5, the V gene TRBV27, with D maybe TRBD1 (6 bases). Germline CDR1 reads MNHEY; CDR2 reads SMNVEV (reference sequence). V dropped 7 bases and J dropped 10 bases, with 23 bases sitting between them. The CDR3 is made up of 15 amino acids. This CDR3 reads CASMGAVAEEIPQHF. The CDR3 DNA follows: TGTGCCAGCATGGGGGCAGTCGCAGAAGAAATACCCCAGCATTTT.

CDR3 sequence reads: CSAAYDEQFF. Written as DNA, the CDR3 is TGCAGCGCCGCATACGATGAGCAGTTCTTC. The V call is TRBV29-1, the J call TRBJ2-1; D unclear. The CDR3 is 10 residues long. CDR1 and CDR2 from the germline V gene are SQVTM and ANQGSEA. V lost 7 bases and J 8 bases, leaving 9 bases between the germline ends.

This clonotype was observed at least ten times. V usage is TRBV20-1 and J usage is TRBJ2-7; 13 nucleotides match TRBD2. CDR1 DFQATT and CDR2 SNEGSKA come from the germline V gene (reference sequence). This CDR3 contains 18 residues. V trimming: 3 bases; J trimming: 4 bases; junction bases outside the gene matches: 15. Here the CDR3 reads CSARALSFTSGRGYEQYF. The CDR3 DNA is TGCAGTGCTAGGGCCCTCTCTTTTACTAGCGGGAGGGGGTACGAGCAGTACTTC.

This clonotype was picked up a small number of times. This CDR3 is CASSAVTGEGQPQHF. The CDR3 DNA is TGTGCCAGCTCAGCAGTAACAGGGGAGGGCCAGCCCCAGCATTTT. The rearrangement joins TRBV18 to TRBJ1-5, with 7 nucleotides matching TRBD1. Germline CDR1 KGHSH, CDR2 LQKENI. J was trimmed by 7 bases and V by 5 bases; bases with no gene match: 11. This CDR3 is 15 amino acids long.

V is TRBV20-1 and J is TRBJ1-3; tentative D call: TRBD1 (6 bases). The CDR3 consists of 14 residues. Trimming shortened V by 3 bases and J by 3 bases, and 12 bases separated the two germline ends. The germline gives CDR1 DFQATT, CDR2 SNEGSKA (reference sequence). CDR3 residues: CSASSGADGNTIYF. CDR3 coding DNA: TGCAGTGCTAGTTCGGGGGCTGATGGAAACACCATATATTTT.

This clonotype was recorded at least ten times. V and J are TRBV11-1 and TRBJ2-1, with 12 bases lining up with TRBD2. Trimming took 5 bases from V and 9 from J; bases not matched to a gene: 14. The CDR3 loop spans 17 amino acids. Germline loops: CDR1 SGHAT, CDR2 FQDESV (reference sequence). CDR3 coding DNA: TGTGCCAGCAGCATAACTCCGACTAGCGGGAGTTTTATTGAGCAGTTCTTC. It encodes CASSITPTSGSFIEQFF.

This clonotype was seen many times. The gene calls are TRBV3-1 and TRBJ2-3, with a possible D match to TRBD2 (6 bases). The CDR3 is made up of 13 amino acids. Germline CDR1 is LGHDT and CDR2 is YNNKEL (reference sequence). V was clipped by 4 bases and J by 4 bases, with 9 bases between them. This CDR3 reads CASSLGGPDTQYF. In DNA form, the CDR3 reads TGTGCCAGCAGCCTCGGAGGGCCAGATACGCAGTATTTT.

This clonotype has only a few counts. The CDR3 protein is CASSGGTPINYGYTF. In nucleotides, the CDR3 is TGTGCCAGCAGTGGGGGGACACCAATTAACTATGGCTACACCTTC. The chain is built from TRBV6-1 and TRBJ1-2; a weak D match, TRBD1 (6 bases). The germline V gene has CDR1 MNHNS and CDR2 SASEGT. Trimming pared 4 bases from V and 1 base from J, leaving 13 bases between. The CDR3 runs 15 residues.

This clonotype was seen at least ten times. The chain joins TRBV6-1 to TRBJ1-2, with 7 bases aligning to TRBD1. The J segment lost 7 bases and the V segment lost 3 bases, leaving 11 bases of the junction unmatched. Germline assignment: CDR1 MNHNS and CDR2 SASEGT. The CDR3 runs to 15 residues. CDR3 sequence reads: CASSEIRAGGGGYTF. The DNA for the CDR3 is TGTGCCAGCAGTGAGATTCGGGCAGGGGGGGGTGGCTACACCTTC.

This clonotype was seen at least ten times. The CDR3 spells CASSPREAGYEQYF. As DNA, the CDR3 is TGTGCCAGCAGTCCGCGGGAGGCCGGATACGAGCAGTACTTC. The rearrangement links TRBV6-2 or TRBV6-3 to TRBJ2-7, with 8 positions matching TRBD2. CDR3 length: 14 residues. Germline-derived CDR1 and CDR2 are MNHEY and SVGEGT. The trim removed 5 bases at V and 4 bases at J, leaving 7 bases unmatched.

This clonotype was detected ten times or more. The chain combines TRBV9 with TRBJ2-5; D unresolved. Trimming took off 3 bases at V and 4 bases at J, with 13 bases between the two ends. The CDR3 sequence is 14 residues long. Germline loops: CDR1 SGDLS, CDR2 YYNGEE. CDR3 region: CASSGRRNTETQYF. As DNA, the CDR3 is TGTGCCAGCAGCGGCCGTAGAAATACAGAGACCCAGTACTTC.

Ten or more counts support this clonotype. This chain links TRBV27 with TRBJ1-4, with TRBD1 as a possible D gene (6 bases). The CDR3 length is 15 residues. Germline CDR1 MNHEY, CDR2 SMNVEV (reference sequence). V lost 10 bases to trimming and J lost 0 bases, with 15 bases between them. The CDR3 DNA reads as TGTGCCACCAAAGGGGGTGGAACAACTAATGAAAAACTGTTTTTT. This encodes CATKGGGTTNEKLFF.

The chain uses TRBV11-1 and TRBJ2-2, with D perhaps matching TRBD2 (5 bases). Germline assignment: CDR1 SGHAT and CDR2 FQDESV (reference sequence). Trimming cost V 2 bases and J 4 bases, with 11 bases left between them. The CDR3 extends over 15 amino acids. The CDR3: CASSLLSGSTGELFF. The CDR3 DNA reads TGTGCCAGCAGCTTATTATCGGGGTCCACCGGGGAGCTGTTTTTT.

This clonotype was observed many times. J is TRBJ2-5 and V is TRBV7-3; TRBD1 agrees at 8 bases. Germline loops: CDR1 SGHTA, CDR2 FQGTGA. This CDR3 is 15 amino acids long. V lost 4 bases to trimming and J lost 5 bases; unmatched junction nucleotides: 9. This chain's CDR3 is CASSSTGTGGETQYF. The CDR3 coding sequence is TGTGCCAGCAGCTCTACCGGGACAGGAGGGGAGACCCAGTACTTC.

In its sample, this clonotype was seen many times. Being one base from a much bigger clone, this may be a read error. The CDR3 loop reads CTSSYYREGQPQHF. In DNA form, the CDR3 reads TGTACCAGCAGCTACTACAGGGAAGGTCAGCCCCAGCATTTT. V usage is TRBV28 and J usage is TRBJ1-5, with D tentatively TRBD1 (6 bases). CDR3 size: 14 residues. Germline V lookup: CDR1 MDHEN, CDR2 SYDVKM. The full variable domain, in which reference TRBV28 and TRBJ1-5 provide the parts outside the CDR3, is DVKVTQSSRYLVKRTGEKVFLECVQDMDHENMFWYRQDPGLGLRLIYFSYDVKMKEKGDIPEGYSVSREKKERFSLILESASTNQTSMYLCTSSYYREGQPQHFGDGTRLSIL.

Ten or more counts support this clonotype. The chain carries TRBV28 and TRBJ2-7; 10 bases are a match to TRBD1. V shed 6 bases and J 7 bases; nucleotides not matched to a gene: 15. There are 16 residues in the CDR3. CDR1 and CDR2 (germline): MDHEN, SYDVKM. CDR3 coding DNA: TGTGCCAGCAGCTACCTTACCGGGACAGGGGTCGGGGAGCAGTACTTC. Its protein product is CASSYLTGTGVGEQYF.

The chain links TRBV12-3 or TRBV12-4 to TRBJ1-2; D gene uncertain. Trimming removed 2 bases at V and 8 bases at J, with 9 bases between. The CDR3 sequence is 12 residues long. The CDR3 DNA reads as TGTGCCAGCAGTTTAACTGTTTTGGGCTACACCTTC. Protein: CASSLTVLGYTF.

Many counts were recorded for this clonotype. The chain recombines TRBV14 with TRBJ2-2, with D perhaps TRBD2 (5 bases). The V gene lost 3 bases and the J gene lost 6 bases, with 17 bases spanning the gap. Looked up from germline, CDR1 is SGHDN and CDR2 is FVKESK. The CDR3 length is 16 residues. Here the CDR3 reads CASSQAGLITSGELFF. The CDR3 nucleotides are TGTGCCAGCAGCCAGGCCGGACTGATTACCTCCGGGGAGCTGTTTTTT. Full variable domain (missing parts from reference TRBV14 and TRBJ2-2): EAGVTQFPSHSVIEKGQTVTLRCDPISGHDNLYWYRRVMGKEIKFLLHFVKESKQDESGMPNNRFLAERTGGTYSTLKVQPAELEDSGVYFCASSQAGLITSGELFFGEGSRLTVL.

This clonotype was detected a few times. This chain links TRBV28 with TRBJ2-1; no reliable D call. Between the trimmed V and J ends, which lost 2 bases and 1 base, there was a span of 6 bases. Germline-derived CDR1 and CDR2 are MDHEN and SYDVKM. The CDR3 consists of 14 residues. In nucleotides, the CDR3 is TGTGCCAGCAGTTTAAGGGTGTCCTACAATGAGCAGTTCTTC. It is translated as CASSLRVSYNEQFF.

The chain is built from TRBV27 and TRBJ2-3, with TRBD1 matching 7 bases. Germline CDR1 and CDR2: MNHEY and SMNVEV (reference sequence). J gave up 2 bases and V 5 bases, and 7 bases lay outside the gene matches. CDR3 length: 15 amino acids. This CDR3 reads CASSAWDSATDTQYF. For the CDR3, the DNA is TGTGCCAGCAGTGCCTGGGACAGTGCCACAGATACGCAGTATTTT.

This clonotype was seen a few times. The genes are TRBV20-1 and TRBJ2-7, with D unclear. The CDR3 runs to 15 residues. Germline CDR1 reads DFQATT; CDR2 reads SNEGSKA (reference sequence). V lost 3 bases and J 4 bases, leaving 19 bases between the germline ends. CDR3 DNA sequence: TGCAGTGCTAGTAATCCGCGTGGGTTAGGTTACGAGCAGTACTTC. This sequence encodes CSASNPRGLGYEQYF.

This clonotype was detected many times. The chain has TRBV7-2 and TRBJ1-2; no clear D. Germline CDR1 SGHTA, CDR2 FQGNSA. The CDR3 has 14 residues. Trimming removed 1 base at V and 2 bases at J, with 8 bases between. As DNA, the CDR3 is TGTGCCAGCAGCTTAGGTCCCGGAAACTATGGCTACACCTTC. Translation gives CASSLGPGNYGYTF.

At least ten counts were recorded for this clonotype. The chain couples TRBV30 to TRBJ1-2; no clear D gene. Looked up from germline, CDR1 is GTSNPN and CDR2 is SVGIG (reference sequence). V was shortened by 4 bases and J by 0 bases, with 9 bases between the two germline ends. The CDR3 is made up of 13 amino acids. This chain's CDR3 is CAWKVGPNYGYTF. The CDR3 coding sequence is TGTGCCTGGAAAGTCGGCCCTAACTATGGCTACACCTTC.

In this sample, this clonotype turned up a few times. The DNA of the CDR3 is TGTGCCAGTAGTCGGGAGGATAATGAAAAACTGTTTTTT. This gives the protein CASSREDNEKLFF. The gene calls are TRBV19 and TRBJ1-4; D uncertain. The CDR3 is 13 amino acids. CDR1 LNHDA and CDR2 SQIVND come from the germline V gene (reference sequence). With 5 bases removed from V and 4 bases from J, the gap between germline ends came to 8 bases. Filled out from reference TRBV19 and TRBJ1-4, the complete variable domain reads DGGITQSPKYLFRKEGQNVTLSCEQNLNHDAMYWYRQDPGQGLRLIYYSQIVNDFQKGDIAEGYSVSREKKESFPLTVTSAQKNPTAFYLCASSREDNEKLFFGSGTQLSVL.

Many counts were recorded for this clonotype. V gene TRBV29-1 combines with J gene TRBJ1-2; D ambiguous. Deletions cut 8 bases from V and 7 bases from J, with 20 bases between. The CDR3 runs to 13 residues. Per germline, CDR1 SQVTM and CDR2 ANQGSEA. CDR3 protein: CSTLVTKGIGYTF. The CDR3 DNA reads as TGCAGCACCCTTGTGACAAAAGGGATTGGCTACACCTTC.

This clonotype was seen ten or more times. The rearrangement links TRBV24-1 to TRBJ1-1; 8 bases align to TRBD1. Losses at the gene ends were 5 bases for V and 3 bases for J; bases not matched to a gene: 1. The CDR3 runs to 13 residues. Germline lookup yields CDR1 KGHDR and CDR2 SFDVKD. The CDR3 DNA reads TGTGCCACCAGTGGGGACAGGTACACTGAAGCTTTCTTT. This codes for CATSGDRYTEAFF.

Note on this clonotype: One end of the junction does not line up with germline, which may come from a read error. The J gene is TRBJ2-3, the V gene TRBV24-1; D is possibly TRBD1 or TRBD2 (5 bases each). CDR3 size: 14 residues. Germline values: CDR1 KGHDR, CDR2 SFDVKD. CDR3 region: CASSRGSPQDKQYF. CDR3 DNA sequence: TGTGCCTCCTCCCGAGGGAGCCCACAGGATAAGCAGTATTTT.

This clonotype was recorded many times. The chain carries TRBV30 and TRBJ2-2, with TRBD2 identical over 7 bases. Germline assignment: CDR1 GTSNPN and CDR2 SVGIG (reference sequence). Trimming at V came to 4 bases and at J to 0 bases, leaving 2 bases not matched to a gene. The CDR3 covers 14 residues. As DNA, the CDR3 is TGTGCCTGGACTAGCGGCCCGAACACCGGGGAGCTGTTTTTT. It translates to CAWTSGPNTGELFF.

With regard to this clonotype: Its ends do not fully match the called genes, so a read error is possible. This chain joins TRBV2 and TRBJ2-5; D is unresolved. Germline values: CDR1 SNHLY, CDR2 FYNNEI. The CDR3 has 15 amino acids. The CDR3 protein is CAGSALRPLQETQYF. CDR3 coding DNA: TGTGCCGGCAGTGCGTTGCGCCCGTTACAAGAGACCCAGTACTTC.

This clonotype has more than one count but fewer than ten. This chain joins TRBV30 and TRBJ2-5, with 7 nucleotides matching TRBD2. CDR1 is GTSNPN, CDR2 SVGIG, per germline (reference sequence). The CDR3 has 13 amino acids. V was pared by 5 bases and J by 4 bases, with 7 bases of the junction left unmatched. In DNA form, the CDR3 reads TGTGCCTGGGGGGAGGGGAGGAGAGAGACCCAGTACTTC. It is translated as CAWGEGRRETQYF.